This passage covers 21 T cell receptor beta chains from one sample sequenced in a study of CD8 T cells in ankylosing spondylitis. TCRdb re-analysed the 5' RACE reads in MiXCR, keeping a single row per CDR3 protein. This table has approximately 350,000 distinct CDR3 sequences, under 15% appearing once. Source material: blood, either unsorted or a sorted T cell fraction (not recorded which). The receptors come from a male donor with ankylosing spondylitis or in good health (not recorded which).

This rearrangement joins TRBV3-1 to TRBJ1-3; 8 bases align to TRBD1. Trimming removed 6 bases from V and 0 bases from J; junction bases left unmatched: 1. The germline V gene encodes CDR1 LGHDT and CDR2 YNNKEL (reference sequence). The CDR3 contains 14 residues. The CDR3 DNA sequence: TGTGCCAGCAGTACAGGGGGCTCTGGAAACACCATATATTTT. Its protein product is CASSTGGSGNTIYF.

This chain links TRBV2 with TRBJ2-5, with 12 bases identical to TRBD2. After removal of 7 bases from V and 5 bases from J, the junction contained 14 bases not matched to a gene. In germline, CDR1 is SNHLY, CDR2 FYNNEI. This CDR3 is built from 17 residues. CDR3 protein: CASTRLAGAPIGETQYF. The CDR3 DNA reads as TGTGCCAGCACGAGACTAGCGGGGGCTCCTATCGGGGAGACCCAGTACTTC.

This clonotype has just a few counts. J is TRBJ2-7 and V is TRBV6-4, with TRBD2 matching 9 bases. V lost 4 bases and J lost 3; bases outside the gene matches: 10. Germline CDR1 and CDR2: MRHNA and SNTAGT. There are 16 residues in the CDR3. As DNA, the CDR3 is TGTGCCAGCAGTGGGGGATTGCGGGAGGGGAACTACGAGCAGTACTTC. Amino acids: CASSGGLREGNYEQYF.

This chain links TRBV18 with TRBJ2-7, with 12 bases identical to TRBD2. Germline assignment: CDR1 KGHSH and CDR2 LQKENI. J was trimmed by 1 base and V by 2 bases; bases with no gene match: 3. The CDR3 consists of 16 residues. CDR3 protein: CASSPSGTSGSYEQYF. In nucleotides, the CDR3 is TGTGCCAGCTCACCAAGCGGGACTAGCGGGTCCTACGAGCAGTACTTC.

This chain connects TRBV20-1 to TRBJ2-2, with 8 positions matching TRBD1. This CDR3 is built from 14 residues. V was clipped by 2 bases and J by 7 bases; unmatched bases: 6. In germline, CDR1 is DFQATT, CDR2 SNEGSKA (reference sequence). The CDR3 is CSARSRGPVGELFF. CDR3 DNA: TGCAGTGCTAGATCCAGGGGGCCGGTCGGGGAGCTGTTTTTT.

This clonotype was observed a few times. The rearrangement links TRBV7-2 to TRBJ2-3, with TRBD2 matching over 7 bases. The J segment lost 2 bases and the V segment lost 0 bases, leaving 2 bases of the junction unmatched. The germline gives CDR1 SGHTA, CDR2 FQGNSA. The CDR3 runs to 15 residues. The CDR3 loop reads CASSLASGYTDTQYF. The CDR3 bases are TGTGCCAGCAGCTTAGCTAGCGGGTACACAGATACGCAGTATTTT.

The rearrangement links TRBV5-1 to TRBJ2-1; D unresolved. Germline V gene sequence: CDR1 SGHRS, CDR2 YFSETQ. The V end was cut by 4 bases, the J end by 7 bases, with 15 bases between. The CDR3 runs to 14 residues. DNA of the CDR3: TGCGCCAGCAGCCCGGCTCTATCCGGGAATGAGCAGTTCTTC. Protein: CASSPALSGNEQFF.

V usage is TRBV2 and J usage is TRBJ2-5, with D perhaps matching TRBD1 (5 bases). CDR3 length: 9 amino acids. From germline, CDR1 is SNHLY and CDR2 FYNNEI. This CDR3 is CARGETQYF. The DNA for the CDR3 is TGTGCTAGGGGAGAGACCCAGTACTTC.

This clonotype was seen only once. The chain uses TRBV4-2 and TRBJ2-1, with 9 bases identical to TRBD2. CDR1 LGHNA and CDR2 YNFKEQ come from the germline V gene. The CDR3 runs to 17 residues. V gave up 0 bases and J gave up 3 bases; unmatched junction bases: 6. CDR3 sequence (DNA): TGTGCCAGCAGCCAAGATGGCGCGGGGGGGCTCTACAATGAGCAGTTCTTC. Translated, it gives CASSQDGAGGLYNEQFF.

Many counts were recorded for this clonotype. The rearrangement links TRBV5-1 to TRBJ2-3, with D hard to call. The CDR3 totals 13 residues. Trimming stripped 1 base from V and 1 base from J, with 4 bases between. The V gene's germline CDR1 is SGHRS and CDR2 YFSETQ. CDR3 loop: CASSLPGTDTQYF. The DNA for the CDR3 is TGCGCCAGCAGCTTGCCCGGCACAGATACGCAGTATTTT.

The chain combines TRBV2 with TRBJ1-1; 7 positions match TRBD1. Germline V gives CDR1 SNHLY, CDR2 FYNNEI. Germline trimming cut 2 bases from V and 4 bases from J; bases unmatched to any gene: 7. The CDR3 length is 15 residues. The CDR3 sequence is CASSELLGGGTEAFF. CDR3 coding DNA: TGTGCCAGCAGTGAACTGTTAGGGGGCGGCACTGAAGCTTTCTTT.

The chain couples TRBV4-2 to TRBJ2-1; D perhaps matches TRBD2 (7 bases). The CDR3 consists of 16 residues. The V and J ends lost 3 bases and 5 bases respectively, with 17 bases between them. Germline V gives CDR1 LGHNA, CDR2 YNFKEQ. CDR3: CASSHGTTQGHNEQFF. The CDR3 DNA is TGTGCCAGCAGCCATGGGACTACCCAGGGGCACAATGAGCAGTTCTTC.

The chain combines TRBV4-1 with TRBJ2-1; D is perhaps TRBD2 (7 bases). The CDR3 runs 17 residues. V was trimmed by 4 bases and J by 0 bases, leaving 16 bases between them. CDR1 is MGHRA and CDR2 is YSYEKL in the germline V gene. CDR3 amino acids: CASSRGGGRNSYNEQFF. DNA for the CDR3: TGCGCCAGCAGCCGAGGGGGGGGGAGAAACTCCTACAATGAGCAGTTCTTC.

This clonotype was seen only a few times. The CDR3 protein is CASTVGTSNEQFF. CDR3 in DNA: TGTGCCAGCACCGTAGGGACTAGCAATGAGCAGTTCTTC. This chain uses TRBV12-3 or TRBV12-4 with TRBJ2-1; TRBD2 agrees at 8 bases. CDR3 length: 13 residues. The ends lost 7 bases at V and 6 bases at J; junction bases unmatched: 5.

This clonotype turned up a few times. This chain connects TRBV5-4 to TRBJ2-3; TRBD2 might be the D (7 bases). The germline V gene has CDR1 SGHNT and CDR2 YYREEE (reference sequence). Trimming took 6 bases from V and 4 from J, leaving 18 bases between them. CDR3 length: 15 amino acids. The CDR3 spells CASNPAGGRADTQYF. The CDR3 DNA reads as TGTGCCAGCAACCCCGCCGGGGGGCGGGCAGATACGCAGTATTTT.

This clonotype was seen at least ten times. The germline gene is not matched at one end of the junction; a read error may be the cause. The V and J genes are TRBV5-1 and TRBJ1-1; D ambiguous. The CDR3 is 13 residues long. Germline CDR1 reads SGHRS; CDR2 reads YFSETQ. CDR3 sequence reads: CASSLEGNTEAFF. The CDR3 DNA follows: TGTGCCAGCAGCTTAGAAGGGAACACTGAAGCTTTCTTT.

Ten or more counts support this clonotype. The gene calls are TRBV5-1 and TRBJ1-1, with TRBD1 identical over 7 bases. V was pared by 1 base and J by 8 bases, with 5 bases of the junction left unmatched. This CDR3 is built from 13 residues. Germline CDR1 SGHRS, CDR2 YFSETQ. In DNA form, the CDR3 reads TGCGCCAGCAGCTTGTCGAAACAGGGGGAAGCTTTCTTT. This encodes CASSLSKQGEAFF.

The CDR3 DNA is TGTGCCAGCAGCTTAGGGTACTGGAACAATGAGCAGTTCTTC. Residues: CASSLGYWNNEQFF. This chain uses TRBV11-2 with TRBJ2-1, with unresolved D. Germline V gene sequence: CDR1 SGHAT, CDR2 FQNNGV. V was shortened by 1 base and J by 5 bases, with 9 bases between the two germline ends. The CDR3 has 14 amino acids.

The CDR3, as DNA: TGTGCCAGCAGCTTTAGTGACACCCTAGGAGCGAGTACGCAGTATTTT. Residues: CASSFSDTLGASTQYF. The chain employs TRBV7-8 and TRBJ2-3; D gene uncertain. The CDR3 spans 16 residues. Germline V gene sequence: CDR1 SGHVS, CDR2 FQNEAQ. Trimming removed 3 bases from V and 8 bases from J, with 21 bases in between. Looking up the rest from reference TRBV7-8 and TRBJ2-3 gives the full variable domain: GAGVSQSPRYKVAKRGQDVALRCDPISGHVSLFWYQQALGQGPEFLTYFQNEAQLDKSGLPSDRFFAERPEGSVSTLKIQRTQQEDSAVYLCASSFSDTLGASTQYFGPGTRLTVL.

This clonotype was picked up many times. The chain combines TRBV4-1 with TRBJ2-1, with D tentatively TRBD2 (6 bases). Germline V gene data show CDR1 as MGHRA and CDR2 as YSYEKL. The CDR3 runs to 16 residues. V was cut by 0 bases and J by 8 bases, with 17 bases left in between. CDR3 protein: CASSQDSPGSRYEQFF. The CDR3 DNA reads TGCGCCAGCAGCCAAGATTCCCCCGGGAGTAGGTATGAGCAGTTCTTC.

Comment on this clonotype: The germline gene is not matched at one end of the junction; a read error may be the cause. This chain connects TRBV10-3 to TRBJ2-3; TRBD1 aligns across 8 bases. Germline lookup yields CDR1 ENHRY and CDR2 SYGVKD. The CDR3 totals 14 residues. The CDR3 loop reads CAIGPGQVGDTLYF. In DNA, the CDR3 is TGTGCCATCGGCCCGGGACAGGTGGGGGATACGCTGTATTTT.